A selection of T cell receptor beta chains follows, all from one sample in a study of blood T cells in healthy people across ages. TCRdb called the 5' RACE reads again in MiXCR, with one record for every CDR3 protein. This table has under 1,000,000 distinct CDR3 sequences, under 40% appearing once. Sequences were obtained from blood. These receptors all stem from a man aged 18-30 years in good health. Both conserved end residues are part of each CDR3. A D gene is named only where the DNA matches it firmly.

v_call,j_call,d_call,cdr3_aa
TRBV23-1,TRBJ1-6,.,CASSQCRIANSPLHF
TRBV10-3,TRBJ1-5,.,CAISENGGLGSGQPQHF
TRBV4-1,TRBJ1-2,.,CASRSGEAYGYTF
TRBV30,.,.,CVQNEGDQETQYF
TRBV5-1,TRBJ2-1,.,CASSPGTGGDEQFF
TRBV9,TRBJ2-1,TRBD2,CASSASGGAYNEQFF
TRBV7-8,TRBJ2-3,.,CASTPAPDREQQYF
TRBV7-9,TRBJ1-2,.,CASSPDGQFFYGYTF
TRBV14,TRBJ1-1,TRBD1,CASSRRTGGVEAFF
TRBV12-3/TRBV12-4,TRBJ1-6,.,CASSLFAGVNSPLHF
TRBV5-1,TRBJ1-1,TRBD1,CASSGGTGETEAFF
TRBV6-6,TRBJ1-1,.,CAVRRGGSEAFF
TRBV7-8,TRBJ2-3,.,CASSPRPDLRTDTQYF
TRBV7-2,TRBJ2-3,.,CASSRNVVVESQYF